This TCR beta chain derives from a study of blood T cell repertoires in COVID-19. Data came from immunoSEQ multiplex PCR; TCRdb stores just in-frame clones and leaves some out. The table shows fewer than 80,000 clones, with roughly 80% occurring only once. Specimen: peripheral blood. This clonotype was obtained from a man aged 50 to 60 with COVID-19, enrolled during active disease.

Here the CDR3 reads CASSGGEGNTIYF. In DNA form, the CDR3 reads TGTGCCAGCAGCGGGGGAGAGGGAAACACCATATATTTT. The V and J genes are TRBV9 and TRBJ1-3; D not resolved. Trimming took off 3 bases at V and 4 bases at J, with 8 bases between the two ends. Germline V lookup: CDR1 SGDLS, CDR2 YYNGEE. The CDR3 extends over 13 amino acids. Filled out from reference TRBV9 and TRBJ1-3, the complete variable domain reads DSGVTQTPKHLITATGQRVTLRCSPRSGDLSVYWYQQSLDQGLQFLIQYYNGEERAKGNILERFSAQQFPDLHSELNLSSLELGDSALYFCASSGGEGNTIYFGEGSWLTVV.